These T cell receptor beta chains were read from a single sample in a study of tumor and adjacent non-tumor tissue in lung cancer. Each CDR3 protein is one row after TCRdb ran MiXCR on the multiplex PCR reads. The sample lists 68,000 or so distinct CDR3 sequences, roughly three fifths occurring once. The sample comprised lung tumor tissue. These receptors were collected from a middle-aged man with non-small cell lung cancer. The CDR3 runs from the conserved cysteine through the conserved F or W. The D gene is left open where the match is weak. The size entry is marked missing in some rows and otherwise reads once, few, many or a size class.

J | size | D | V | DNA | CDR3
TRBJ2-7 | few | NA | TRBV29-1 | TGCAGCGTCGTGCAGCACGAGCAGTACTTC | CSVVQHEQYF
TRBJ2-1 | NA | TRBD1 | TRBV11-3 | TGTGCCAGCAGCTTTGGACCTGAAGGGGGCAATGAGTGGTTCTTC | CASSFGPEGGNEWFF
TRBJ2-1 | few | TRBD2 | TRBV5-1 | TGCGCCAGCAGCCCAGGACTAGCGGGAGGGCTCTATAATGAGCAGTTCTTC | CASSPGLAGGLYNEQFF
TRBJ2-7 | many | NA | TRBV4-2 | TGTGCCAGCAGCCAAGACGGCTACGAGCAGTACTTC | CASSQDGYEQYF
TRBJ2-7 | few | NA | TRBV28 | TGTGTTAGCAGTACCAACCGGCTTTTGGGGGACTACGAGCAGTACTTC | CVSSTNRLLGDYEQYF
TRBJ2-5 | NA | NA | TRBV7-2 | TGTGCCAGCAGCTGCACTAGCAGGGGCCAAGAGACCCAGTACTTC | CASSCTSRGQETQYF
TRBJ2-1 | NA | TRBD1 | TRBV12-3/TRBV12-4 | TGTGCCAACAGCCCGGGACAGGGGTCCCGTATGGGGCAGTTCTTC | CANSPGQGSRMGQFF
TRBJ2-2 | NA | TRBD2 | TRBV6-5 | TGTGCCAGCAGTTTTTGGCGCAGCGGGGAGCTATTTTTT | CASSFWRSGELFF
TRBJ1-5 | many | TRBD1 | TRBV5-1 | TGCGCCAGCAGCCGATCGTCAGGGGGCGGTCAGCCCCAGCATTTT | CASSRSSGGGQPQHF
TRBJ2-2 | once | NA | TRBV10-1 | TGCGCCAGCAGTCAACAGTACACCGGGGAGCTGTTTTTT | CASSQQYTGELFF
TRBJ2-3 | once | NA | TRBV10-3 | TGTGCCATCAGTAGAGGACTACTCACAGATACGCAGTATTTT | CAISRGLLTDTQYF
TRBJ2-1 | NA | NA | TRBV5-1 | TGCGCCAGCTGCTTATGTGGAGCCCCGAACAATGAGCAGTTCTTC | CASCLCGAPNNEQFF
TRBJ2-7 | once | TRBD2 | TRBV7-2 | TGTGCCAGCAGCCTAACCAGGACTAGCGGGAGGAGCGTCATCTACGAGCAGTACTTC | CASSLTRTSGRSVIYEQYF
TRBJ2-1 | NA | NA | TRBV5-1 | TGCGCCAGCAGCTCCTGGACACCCTACAATGAGCAGTTCTTC | CASSSWTPYNEQFF
TRBJ2-2 | NA | NA | TRBV5-1 | TGCGCCAGCAGCTTAGCCGTGACGAACACCGGGGAGCTGTTTTTT | CASSLAVTNTGELFF
TRBJ2-3 | many | NA | TRBV5-1 | TGCGCCAGCAGCTCCCCGACAGGCCGGGCAGATACGCAGTATTTT | CASSSPTGRADTQYF
TRBJ2-3 | NA | NA | TRBV11-3 | TGTGTCAGCAGCTTTCAGAGGGTAGATACGCAGTATTTT | CVSSFQRVDTQYF
TRBJ2-2 | many | TRBD1 | TRBV6-1 | TGTGCCAGCAGTGGGACGGGACAGACGGGGTGGGCCGGGGAGCTGTTTTTT | CASSGTGQTGWAGELFF
TRBJ1-4 | NA | NA | TRBV19 | TGTGCCAGTAGTATAACGGCAAATGAAAAACTGTTTTTT | CASSITANEKLFF
TRBJ2-7 | NA | NA | TRBV11-3 | TGTACCAGCAGCTTAGTTTGGGATAAGCTCTACGAGCAATACTTC | CTSSLVWDKLYEQYF
TRBJ2-5 | NA | NA | TRBV12-3/TRBV12-4 | TGTGCCAGCAGTTTACAAGCCAACAGGAGGGAGACCCAGAACTTC | CASSLQANRRETQNF
TRBJ2-7 | many | TRBD2 | TRBV7-2 | TGTGCCAGCAGCTTAGCGGCTAGCGGGAGGGTGTTTGAGCAGTACTTC | CASSLAASGRVFEQYF
TRBJ2-1 | NA | NA | TRBV11-3 | TGTGCCAGCAGTTTGAGTCCCTACAATGAGCAGTCCTTC | CASSLSPYNEQSF
TRBJ2-1 | many | NA | TRBV20-1 | TGCAGTGCTAGTGGGCTAGATAACAATGAGCAGTTCTTC | CSASGLDNNEQFF
TRBJ1-6 | NA | NA | TRBV11-2 | TGTGCTAACAGCTTCACGGGACACAACTATAATTCACCCCTCCACTTT | CANSFTGHNYNSPLHF
TRBJ2-1 | NA | NA | TRBV11-2 | TGTGCCAGCAGCTCGGACGGGGGCGGCTACAATGATCAGTTCTTC | CASSSDGGGYNDQFF
TRBJ2-5 | many | NA | TRBV4-1 | TGCGCCAGCAGCCAAGGGCTCGGGGCTGGCATTCAGACCCAGTACTTC | CASSQGLGAGIQTQYF
TRBJ2-7 | NA | NA | TRBV20-1 | TGCAGTGTAAGGCCATCCCCATACGAGCAGTACTTC | CSVRPSPYEQYF
TRBJ2-1 | NA | NA | TRBV4-1 | TGCGCCAGCAGCCAAGACCCGGGACGGGGCGTTTGCAATGAGCAGTTCTTC | CASSQDPGRGVCNEQFF
TRBJ2-7 | NA | NA | TRBV29-1 | TGCAGCGTTGAACCAAGGCCCGACGAGCAGGACTTC | CSVEPRPDEQDF
TRBJ1-1 | once | TRBD1 | TRBV29-1 | TGTAGCGCCAGGACAGGGGGCTTGCATACTGAAGCTTTCTTT | CSARTGGLHTEAFF
TRBJ2-7 | many | TRBD1 | TRBV30 | TGTGCCTCAAACGTACAGGGGACACATGGGGAGCAGTACTTC | CASNVQGTHGEQYF
TRBJ2-2 | once | TRBD1 | TRBV4-2 | TGTGTCAGCAGCCAACCAGCGAGGGGGCTGAACACCGGGGAGCTGTTTTTT | CVSSQPARGLNTGELFF
TRBJ1-1 | NA | NA | TRBV20-1 | TGCAGTGCTAGTGATTGGGGGGAAGGGACTGAAGCTTTCTTT | CSASDWGEGTEAFF
TRBJ2-7 | many | TRBD2 | TRBV20-1 | TGCAGTGCTAGTCTAGCGGGGTACTACGAGCAGTACTTC | CSASLAGYYEQYF
TRBJ2-1 | many | NA | TRBV12-3/TRBV12-4 | TGTGCCAGCAGTTTTCGGGGGGCGAGTGAGCAGTTCTTC | CASSFRGASEQFF
TRBJ2-1 | NA | NA | TRBV28 | TGTGCCAGCAGTTTAAGCGCCGGGCCCGGTGAAGGGTACAATGAGCAGTTCTTC | CASSLSAGPGEGYNEQFF